These 12 T cell receptor beta chains were sequenced from one sample in a study of blood T cell repertoires in COVID-19. Sequenced by immunoSEQ multiplex PCR; TCRdb stores in-frame clones only, minus some. The top ten hold roughly 9.4% of the sample, which has roughly 200,000 clones, about 70% seen once. What was sequenced was peripheral blood. Receptors originate from a woman between 45 and 65 years old with active or convalescent COVID-19.

This clone was observed once. V usage is TRBV4-3 and J usage is TRBJ1-1, with unresolved D. The germline gives CDR1 LGHNA, CDR2 YSLEER. The length of the CDR3 is 14 residues. V dropped 1 base and J dropped 1 base, with 7 bases sitting between them. The CDR3 DNA is TGCGCCAGCAGCCAAGCGTTTCGGAACACTGAAGCTTTCTTT. This encodes CASSQAFRNTEAFF.

The V call is TRBV27, the J call TRBJ2-5, with 9 bases identical to TRBD2. The CDR3 spans 17 residues. Germline V gene data show CDR1 as MNHEY and CDR2 as SMNVEV (reference sequence). The V segment lost 2 bases and the J segment 2 bases; nucleotides outside the gene matches: 9. CDR3 residues: CASSLAPPSGTQETQYF. CDR3 in DNA: TGTGCCAGCAGTTTAGCGCCCCCTAGCGGGACGCAAGAGACCCAGTACTTC.

J is TRBJ2-1 and V is TRBV13; TRBD2 matches at 12 bases. CDR3 length: 18 residues. The germline CDR1 and CDR2 sequences are PRHDT and FYEKMQ (reference sequence). The J segment lost 2 bases and the V segment lost 5 bases, leaving 10 bases of the junction unmatched. The CDR3: CASSPLAGGRVAYNEQFF. The CDR3 nucleotides read TGTGCCAGCAGCCCACTAGCGGGAGGACGAGTAGCCTACAATGAGCAGTTCTTC.

V is TRBV5-5 and J is TRBJ2-5; D call uncertain. Germline V gives CDR1 SGHKS, CDR2 YYEKEE (reference sequence). This CDR3 is 16 amino acids long. The germline V and J ends were trimmed by 2 bases and 1 base, with 15 bases remaining between them. CDR3 amino acids: CASSFMAAASQETQYF. The CDR3 nucleotides are TGTGCCAGCAGCTTTATGGCCGCGGCGTCCCAAGAGACCCAGTACTTC.

The chain uses TRBV28 and TRBJ1-2; D ambiguous. Trimming took 4 bases from V and 8 from J, leaving 11 bases between them. CDR3 length: 12 residues. CDR1 and CDR2 (germline): MDHEN, SYDVKM. The CDR3 region has the DNA TGTGCCAGCAGTTCCCTCCGGGTGGGCTACACCTTC. Amino acid sequence: CASSSLRVGYTF.

This clone occurred a few times. V is TRBV7-8 and J is TRBJ1-6, with D tentatively TRBD1 (6 bases). The CDR3 spans 14 residues. Germline CDR1 reads SGHVS; CDR2 reads FQNEAQ. V lost 8 bases to trimming and J lost 5 bases, with 13 bases between them. In nucleotides, the CDR3 is TGTGCCAGCCGCCGGGACACCAATAATTCACCCCTCCACTTT. It yields the protein CASRRDTNNSPLHF.

The chain carries TRBV6-2 or TRBV6-3 and TRBJ2-3; D unresolved. CDR1 MNHEY and CDR2 SVGEGT come from the germline V gene. V gave up 4 bases and J gave up 3 bases, with 11 bases separating them. The CDR3 sequence is 14 residues long. CDR3 nucleotides: TGTGCCAGCAGTTGGCTAGACTCTACAGATACGCAGTATTTT. Protein product: CASSWLDSTDTQYF.

The chain carries TRBV10-3 and TRBJ2-3, with TRBD2 matching over 12 bases. After removal of 4 bases from V and 4 bases from J, the junction contained 3 bases not matched to a gene. The germline V gene encodes CDR1 ENHRY and CDR2 SYGVKD. The CDR3 totals 15 residues. The CDR3 DNA reads TGTGCCATCAGTGGTCGACTAGCGGGAGCAGATACGCAGTATTTT. Translated, it gives CAISGRLAGADTQYF.

This chain uses TRBV3-1 (or the pseudogene TRBV3-2) with TRBJ2-3; no clear D gene. V lost 1 base and J 3 bases, leaving 8 bases between the germline ends. CDR1 LGHDT and CDR2 YNNKEL come from the germline V gene (reference sequence). The length of the CDR3 is 14 residues. CDR3 region: CASSQARGTDTQYF. Written as DNA, the CDR3 is TGTGCCAGCAGCCAAGCTCGCGGAACAGATACGCAGTATTTT.

This clone was seen at least ten times. The gene calls are TRBV30 and TRBJ1-1; D call uncertain. The V gene's germline CDR1 is GTSNPN and CDR2 SVGIG (reference sequence). Trimming took off 2 bases at V and 0 bases at J, with 10 bases between the two ends. The CDR3 loop spans 14 amino acids. In DNA form, the CDR3 reads TGTGCCTGGAGTAAGGAACAGCTGAACACTGAAGCTTTCTTT. Amino acids: CAWSKEQLNTEAFF. Full variable domain (missing parts from reference TRBV30 and TRBJ1-1): SQTIHQWPATLVQPVGSPLSLECTVEGTSNPNLYWYRQAAGRGLQLLFYSVGIGQISSEVPQNLSASRPQDRQFILSSKKLLLSDSGFYLCAWSKEQLNTEAFFGQGTRLTVV.

The gene calls are TRBV7-8 and TRBJ1-1, with 10 bases identical to TRBD1. Trimming removed 5 bases from V and 3 bases from J; junction bases left unmatched: 3. The CDR3 loop spans 14 amino acids. Germline CDR1 and CDR2: SGHVS and FQNEAQ. The CDR3 region is CASSQGQGDTEAFF. The CDR3 coding sequence is TGTGCCAGCAGCCAAGGACAGGGGGACACTGAAGCTTTCTTT.

This sequence joins TRBV9 and TRBJ2-7; D might be TRBD1 (6 bases). The germline V and J ends were trimmed by 0 bases and 2 bases, with 15 bases remaining between them. CDR1 and CDR2 from the germline V gene are SGDLS and YYNGEE. This CDR3 has 16 amino acids. The CDR3 nucleotides are TGTGCCAGCAGCGTAGGAGGGGAAGCAGGGGCCTACGAGCAGTACTTC. Translating it yields CASSVGGEAGAYEQYF.